This TCR beta chain was captured in a study of siplizumab effects on memory and regulatory T cells. Measured with immunoSEQ multiplex PCR; TCRdb has only the in-frame clones, and not every one. The table records some 97,000 clones, 94% of them present only once. The CDR3 has 16 amino acids. CDR1 is GTSNPN, CDR2 SVGIG, per germline (reference sequence). Germline trimming cut 1 base from V and 7 bases from J; bases unmatched to any gene: 6. Sequencing used non-Treg CD4+ T cells sorted from blood. This chain joins TRBV30 and TRBJ2-1; 14 nucleotides agree with TRBD2. This receptor was obtained from a human donor in good health. In DNA, the CDR3 is TGTGCCTGGAGTGAAGGGACTAGCGGGAGTAGGAATGAGCAGTTCTTC. Amino acids: CAWSEGTSGSRNEQFF.